The T cell receptor beta chain described here comes from a study of CD4+ T cells in melanoma (dated by TCRdb to 2021 to 2024). The library was produced with the immunoSEQ multiplex PCR assay. The table comes from immuneACCESS by way of TCRdb, which keeps in-frame sequences with V and J called. Part of the clones is missing from these tables; in studies checked, under half for an unresolved V gene and the rest for unknown reasons. This specimen's table enumerates 55 to 60 clones. The sample comprised cells from a culture (not recorded whether cultured in vitro). These receptors came from a human donor with melanoma.

The chain carries TRBV9 and TRBJ2-3, with D possibly being TRBD2 (6 bases). Trimming took off 0 bases at V and 2 bases at J, with 19 bases between the two ends. The CDR3 loop spans 18 amino acids. Germline V gene sequence: CDR1 SGDLS, CDR2 YYNGEE. CDR3 nucleotide sequence: TGTGCCAGCAGCGTAGCTACTTCCACGGCGGGGAACACAGATACGCAGTATTTT. Protein sequence: CASSVATSTAGNTDTQYF. Variable domain in full (rest from reference TRBV9 and TRBJ2-3): DSGVTQTPKHLITATGQRVTLRCSPRSGDLSVYWYQQSLDQGLQFLIQYYNGEERAKGNILERFSAQQFPDLHSELNLSSLELGDSALYFCASSVATSTAGNTDTQYFGPGTRLTVL.